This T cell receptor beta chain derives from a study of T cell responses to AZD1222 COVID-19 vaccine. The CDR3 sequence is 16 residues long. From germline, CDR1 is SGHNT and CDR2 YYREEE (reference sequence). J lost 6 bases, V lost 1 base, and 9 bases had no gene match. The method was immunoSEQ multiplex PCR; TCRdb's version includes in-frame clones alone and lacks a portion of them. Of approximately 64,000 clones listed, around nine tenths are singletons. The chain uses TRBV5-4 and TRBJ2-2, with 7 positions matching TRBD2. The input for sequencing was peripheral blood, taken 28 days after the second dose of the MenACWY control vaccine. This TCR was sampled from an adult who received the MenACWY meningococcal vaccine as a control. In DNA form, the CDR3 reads TGTGCCAGCAGCTTGCGTGCGGGAGTAAGGCCCGGGGAGCTGTTTTTT. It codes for CASSLRAGVRPGELFF.